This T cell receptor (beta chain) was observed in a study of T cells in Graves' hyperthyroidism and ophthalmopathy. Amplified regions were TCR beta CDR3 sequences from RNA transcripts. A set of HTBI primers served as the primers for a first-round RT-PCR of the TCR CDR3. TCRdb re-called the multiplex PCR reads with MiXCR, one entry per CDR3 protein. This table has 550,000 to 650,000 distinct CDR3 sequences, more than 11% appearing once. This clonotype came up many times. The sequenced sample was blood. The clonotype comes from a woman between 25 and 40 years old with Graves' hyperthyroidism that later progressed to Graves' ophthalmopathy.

CDR3 nucleotides: TGTGCCAGCAGCCACCCTGGGCGACAAGCGACAGGGTGGGACACTGAAGCTTTCTTT. Its protein product is CASSHPGRQATGWDTEAFF. This sequence joins TRBV14 and TRBJ1-1; 7 bases agree with TRBD1. The J segment lost 3 bases and the V segment lost 3 bases, leaving 19 bases of the junction unmatched. Per germline, CDR1 SGHDN and CDR2 FVKESK. The CDR3 is made up of 19 amino acids.